The 25 T cell receptor beta chains presented below share a single source sample, sequenced in a study of regulatory T cells in long-lasting Graves disease. Time point reported: newly diagnosed GD, antithyroid drugs for less than 3 months. PBMC RNA served as the TCR library source. Investigators prepared the TCR beta libraries by applying iRepertoire HTBI primers and Arm-PCR of CDR3 regions. TCRdb recomputed calls from the multiplex PCR reads with MiXCR, one row per CDR3 protein. The table has 550,000 to 600,000 distinct CDR3 sequences, 15% to 20% seen once; the top ten hold 9.5% to 15%. These same data were also listed under a study on T cells in Graves' hyperthyroidism and ophthalmopathy.

The source was peripheral blood mononuclear cells (PBMCs), collected at new diagnosis, from a patient treated with antithyroid drugs. These receptors all come from a man aged 18 to 29 with Graves disease.

The J gene is TRBJ2-7, the V gene TRBV19; tentative D call: TRBD1 (7 bases). CDR1 LNHDA and CDR2 SQIVND come from the germline V gene (reference sequence). Trimming took off 1 base at V and 2 bases at J, with 12 bases between the two ends. This CDR3 spans 15 amino acids. CDR3 region: CASSIGTGEAYEQYF. CDR3 nucleotides: TGTGCCAGTAGTATAGGCACAGGGGAGGCCTACGAGCAGTACTTC.

This clonotype was seen more than once but under ten times. The rearrangement links TRBV24-1 to TRBJ2-1, with 8 bases that match TRBD2. This CDR3 is 16 amino acids long. Germline V CDR1 and CDR2: KGHDR, SFDVKD. V was clipped by 3 bases and J by 0 bases; unmatched bases: 3. The CDR3 nucleotides are TGTGCCACCAGTGATAAACTAGCGGTCTCCTACAATGAGCAGTTCTTC. Translating it yields CATSDKLAVSYNEQFF.

This clonotype was seen many times. The rearrangement uses TRBV6-1 and TRBJ1-1; tentatively, D is TRBD1 (6 bases). Trimming took off 5 bases at V and 7 bases at J, with 11 bases between the two ends. The germline V gene encodes CDR1 MNHNS and CDR2 SASEGT. The CDR3 runs to 12 residues. CDR3 protein: CASSTRTVEAFF. In DNA, the CDR3 is TGTGCCAGCAGTACCCGGACAGTTGAAGCTTTCTTT.

The rearrangement uses TRBV27 and TRBJ1-1; D gene ambiguous. The CDR3 sequence is 14 residues long. The V and J ends lost 3 bases and 0 bases respectively, with 8 bases between them. Germline V gives CDR1 MNHEY, CDR2 SMNVEV (reference sequence). CDR3 region: CASSFQSMNTEAFF. The CDR3 DNA reads TGTGCCAGCAGTTTCCAGAGCATGAACACTGAAGCTTTCTTT.

This clonotype was detected ten times or more. The J gene is TRBJ2-5, the V gene TRBV18; D gene uncertain. V was trimmed by 2 bases and J by 3 bases, leaving 13 bases between them. Germline V gene lookup returns CDR1 KGHSH and CDR2 LQKENI. This CDR3 region has 15 residues. In DNA, the CDR3 is TGTGCCAGCTCACCAGGGCAGGTAGACAAAGAGACCCAGTACTTC. It yields the protein CASSPGQVDKETQYF.

The sample holds a few counts of this clonotype. V gene TRBV3-1 combines with J gene TRBJ2-1; 11 bases match TRBD2. Germline CDR1 LGHDT, CDR2 YNNKEL (reference sequence). The junction had 24 bases not matched to a gene; V was cut back by 4 bases and J by 10 bases. This CDR3 region has 20 residues. The CDR3 loop is CASSRENAGTSGRWVREQFF. CDR3 DNA sequence: TGTGCCAGCAGCCGAGAAAACGCCGGGACTAGCGGACGTTGGGTAAGGGAGCAGTTCTTC.

This chain connects TRBV5-1 to TRBJ2-1; 8 nucleotides match TRBD1. This CDR3 contains 14 residues. J lost 4 bases, V lost 7 bases, and 7 bases had no gene match. From germline, CDR1 is SGHRS and CDR2 YFSETQ. In DNA form, the CDR3 reads TGCGCCAGCGAAGCACAGGGGGTTTACAATGAGCAGTTCTTC. Protein: CASEAQGVYNEQFF. The full variable domain, with the rest looked up from reference TRBV5-1 and TRBJ2-1, is KAGVTQTPRYLIKTRGQQVTLSCSPISGHRSVSWYQQTPGQGLQFLFEYFSETQRNKGNFPGRFSGRQFSNSRSEMNVSTLELGDSALYLCASEAQGVYNEQFFGPGTRLTVL.

The V gene is TRBV4-1, the J gene TRBJ1-2, with D perhaps matching TRBD1 (5 bases). This CDR3 is built from 13 residues. The V gene lost 2 bases and the J gene lost 7 bases, with 11 bases spanning the gap. Per germline, CDR1 MGHRA and CDR2 YSYEKL. The DNA of the CDR3 is TGCGCCAGCAGCCAACAGGGCGCTCCTGGCTACACCTTC. Translated, it gives CASSQQGAPGYTF.

The chain employs TRBV12-3 or TRBV12-4 and TRBJ2-7; unclear D gene. The CDR3 is 14 residues long. The V and J ends lost 4 bases and 2 bases respectively, with 12 bases between them. The CDR3 is CASSYVRYTYEQYF. CDR3 nucleotide sequence: TGTGCCAGCAGTTACGTCCGTTATACCTACGAGCAGTACTTC.

This clonotype was seen ten or more times. This sequence joins TRBV18 and TRBJ2-7; TRBD1 agrees at 8 bases. The junction had 15 bases not matched to a gene; V was cut back by 6 bases and J by 2 bases. Germline loops: CDR1 KGHSH, CDR2 LQKENI. The CDR3 spans 17 residues. This chain's CDR3 is CASSPPGQEDSAYEQYF. As DNA, the CDR3 is TGTGCCAGCTCCCCTCCGGGACAGGAGGACTCCGCCTACGAGCAGTACTTC. The full variable domain, in which reference TRBV18 and TRBJ2-7 provide the parts outside the CDR3, is NAGVMQNPRHLVRRRGQEARLRCSPMKGHSHVYWYRQLPEEGLKFMVYLQKENIIDESGMPKERFSAEFPKEGPSILRIQQVVRGDSAAYFCASSPPGQEDSAYEQYFGPGTRLTVT.

This clonotype has more than one count but fewer than ten. It may be a read error: a sequence one base away is much more abundant. The CDR3 end shows no conserved phenylalanine or tryptophan, and so a read error is likely. The chain recombines TRBV2 with TRBJ1-2; 9 nucleotides match TRBD1. The CDR3 extends over 13 amino acids. CDR1 is SNHLY and CDR2 is FYNNEI in the germline V gene. V shed 8 bases, J shed 7 bases, and the junction held 8 bases outside the gene matches. The CDR3 loop reads CASRDRAVGGYTL. The CDR3 region has the DNA TGTGCCAGCCGGGACAGGGCGGTTGGTGGCTACACCCTC.

This clonotype has only a few counts. This sequence joins TRBV5-5 and TRBJ1-5, with D unclear. From germline, CDR1 is SGHKS and CDR2 YYEKEE (reference sequence). With 0 bases removed from V and 3 bases from J, the gap between germline ends came to 13 bases. This CDR3 contains 16 residues. Here the CDR3 reads CASSLASEFTNQPQHF. Written as DNA, the CDR3 is TGTGCCAGCAGCTTGGCGAGTGAATTCACCAATCAGCCCCAGCATTTT.

This clonotype appeared many times. This chain uses TRBV7-8 with TRBJ1-1, with 10 bases fitting TRBD1. This CDR3 comprises 15 residues. Germline V CDR1 and CDR2: SGHVS, FQNEAQ. Trimming cost V 5 bases and J 2 bases; bases outside gene matches: 5. The CDR3 bases are TGTGCCAGCAGCCTGGGGACAGGGGCAAACACTGAAGCTTTCTTT. Translated, it gives CASSLGTGANTEAFF.

The V call is TRBV19, the J call TRBJ1-1; no clear D gene. V was shortened by 3 bases and J by 1 base, with 9 bases between the two germline ends. The CDR3 spans 14 residues. Germline values: CDR1 LNHDA, CDR2 SQIVND (reference sequence). The CDR3 nucleotides are TGTGCCAGTAGTATTTGGCAGACGAACACTGAAGCTTTCTTT. This codes for CASSIWQTNTEAFF.

This clonotype was detected ten times or more. The chain links TRBV20-1 to TRBJ2-1; maybe TRBD2 (5 bases). Germline V lookup: CDR1 DFQATT, CDR2 SNEGSKA (reference sequence). With 3 bases removed from V and 8 bases from J, the gap between germline ends came to 17 bases. The CDR3 loop spans 14 amino acids. DNA of the CDR3: TGCAGTGCTAGCGATACCCCACTAGTTCATGAGCAGTTCTTC. This codes for CSASDTPLVHEQFF.

The rearrangement links TRBV4-1 to TRBJ2-5, with D maybe TRBD2 (5 bases). Deletions cut 4 bases from V and 5 bases from J, with 11 bases between. Germline lookup yields CDR1 MGHRA and CDR2 YSYEKL. The CDR3 length is 13 residues. The CDR3 is CASSRTRGETQYF. For the CDR3, the DNA is TGCGCCAGCAGCCGCACTAGAGGGGAGACCCAGTACTTC.

The rearrangement joins TRBV6-1 to TRBJ1-4, with 7 nucleotides matching TRBD1. This CDR3 comprises 16 residues. The germline V gene encodes CDR1 MNHNS and CDR2 SASEGT. V lost 4 bases, J lost 4 bases, and 9 bases stayed unmatched. The CDR3 region is CASSAYHRGFNEKLFF. DNA of the CDR3: TGTGCCAGCAGTGCCTATCACAGGGGATTTAATGAAAAACTGTTTTTT.

This clonotype was observed a handful of times. V usage is TRBV12-3 or TRBV12-4 and J usage is TRBJ2-7; D is unclear. The V and J ends lost 1 base and 5 bases respectively, with 9 bases between them. The length of the CDR3 is 13 residues. The CDR3 nucleotides read TGTGCCAGCAGTTTAGGGCGCAGTAACGAGCAGTACTTC. Protein product: CASSLGRSNEQYF.

Only a few counts were recorded for this clonotype. The genes are TRBV28 and TRBJ2-7; D may be TRBD2 (7 bases). The CDR3 loop spans 16 amino acids. Germline V gives CDR1 MDHEN, CDR2 SYDVKM. V shed 6 bases and J shed 5 bases, with 23 bases lying between them. The CDR3 DNA is TGTGCCAGCAGCCCCTCCAGGGGATGGGGGGGTGACGAGCAGTACTTC. Translated, it gives CASSPSRGWGGDEQYF.

The chain has TRBV9 and TRBJ1-4; weak D call: TRBD1 (5 bases). Germline lookup yields CDR1 SGDLS and CDR2 YYNGEE. This CDR3 has 15 residues. V was trimmed by 0 bases and J by 5 bases, leaving 11 bases between them. This CDR3 reads CASSVEGQQNEKLFF. CDR3 coding DNA: TGTGCCAGCAGCGTAGAGGGGCAGCAAAATGAAAAACTGTTTTTT.

This clonotype came up a few times. The chain combines TRBV15 with TRBJ2-4; D possibly corresponds to TRBD2 (6 bases). CDR1 and CDR2 (germline): LNHNV, YYDKDF (reference sequence). The CDR3 has 16 residues. V lost 5 bases, J lost 9 bases, and 23 bases lay in between. As DNA, the CDR3 is TGTGCCACCAGCCGACGAGATGGGAGGAGGGGCGGCATTCAGTACTTC. Its translation: CATSRRDGRRGGIQYF.

There are a few counts of this clonotype. V usage is TRBV12-3 or TRBV12-4 and J usage is TRBJ2-6; either TRBD1 or TRBD2 may supply D (5 bases each). Trimming cost V 5 bases and J 0 bases, with 14 bases left between them. CDR3 size: 17 residues. For the CDR3, the DNA is TGTGCCAGCAGTCCAGAGGGGCCACACTCTGGGGCCAACGTCCTGACTTTC. Its translation is CASSPEGPHSGANVLTF.

V usage is TRBV27 and J usage is TRBJ2-7; perhaps D is TRBD1 or TRBD2 (5 bases each). V was clipped by 6 bases and J by 6 bases, with 9 bases between them. CDR3 length: 11 residues. Germline V lookup: CDR1 MNHEY, CDR2 SMNVEV (reference sequence). This CDR3 is CASRKGTEQYF. In nucleotides, the CDR3 is TGTGCCAGCAGGAAGGGGACCGAGCAGTACTTC.

CDR3: CSANARGRIGTDTQYF. The DNA for the CDR3 is TGCAGTGCTAACGCAAGGGGGCGGATCGGCACAGATACGCAGTATTTT. The V call is TRBV20-1, the J call TRBJ2-3, with 7 bases aligning to TRBD1. There are 16 residues in the CDR3. V shed 4 bases, J shed 1 base, and the junction held 11 bases outside the gene matches. Germline V gene lookup returns CDR1 DFQATT and CDR2 SNEGSKA (reference sequence).

This clonotype was counted between two and nine times. The rearrangement links TRBV28 to TRBJ1-4; TRBD1 aligns across 7 bases. V shed 6 bases, J shed 4 bases, and the junction held 8 bases outside the gene matches. Germline V gene sequence: CDR1 MDHEN, CDR2 SYDVKM. There are 15 residues in the CDR3. The CDR3 DNA reads as TGTGCCAGCAGACGCGACAGGGCCCGTAATGAAAAACTGTTTTTT. This codes for CASRRDRARNEKLFF.